What follows are 10 T cell receptor beta chains derived from one specimen sequenced in a study of blood T cells in healthy people across ages. Primers used in a second PCR of roughly 6 to 11 cycles were a sample-barcoded 5' primer and a J-beta primer mix. From the 5' RACE reads, TCRdb called clonotypes with MiXCR, one entry per CDR3 protein. The table includes some 890,000 distinct CDR3 sequences, roughly 28% detected once. These records were also assigned to another study, of T cells of mothers and their children.

Sequencing was done on a sample of blood. These receptors came from a woman aged 40 to 55 in good health.

The V call is TRBV20-1, the J call TRBJ1-2; perhaps TRBD1 as D (6 bases). The CDR3 extends over 12 amino acids. The ends were cut back, 7 bases at V and 5 bases at J, with 14 bases in the middle. Germline V gene lookup returns CDR1 DFQATT and CDR2 SNEGSKA (reference sequence). CDR3 in amino acids: CSGEWGLYGYTF. As DNA, the CDR3 is TGCAGTGGGGAATGGGGGCTTTATGGCTACACCTTC.

This clonotype turned up a few times. The rearrangement uses TRBV11-2 and TRBJ2-1; D may be TRBD1 or TRBD2 (7 bases each). Trimming removed 5 bases from V and 6 bases from J, with 20 bases in between. Germline assignment: CDR1 SGHAT and CDR2 FQNNGV. The CDR3 runs 16 residues. The CDR3 loop reads CASSAKQGRVSNEQFF. The CDR3 bases are TGTGCCAGCAGCGCAAAACAGGGGAGGGTCAGCAATGAGCAGTTCTTC.

This clonotype was counted ten times or more. V gene TRBV6-2 or TRBV6-3 combines with J gene TRBJ2-4; a weak D match, TRBD1 (6 bases). Germline assignment: CDR1 MNHEY and CDR2 SVGEGT. The ends were cut back, 10 bases at V and 0 bases at J, with 10 bases in the middle. CDR3 length: 13 residues. The CDR3 DNA sequence: TGTGCCACCGCAGGGGTAGCCAAAAACATTCAGTACTTC. Encoded protein: CATAGVAKNIQYF.

The chain has TRBV2 and TRBJ2-7; D possibly corresponds to TRBD2 (7 bases). This CDR3 contains 14 residues. Germline V gene data show CDR1 as SNHLY and CDR2 as FYNNEI. V was shortened by 1 base and J by 2 bases, with 9 bases between the two germline ends. This chain's CDR3 is CASSEGGGPYEQYF. The CDR3 coding sequence is TGTGCCAGCAGTGAAGGGGGGGGGCCCTACGAGCAGTACTTC.

This clonotype has just a few counts. A much more abundant neighbour one base away suggests this may be a read error. The V and J genes are TRBV28 and TRBJ2-7; 9 bases fit TRBD1. This CDR3 has 14 residues. Germline V gene lookup returns CDR1 MDHEN and CDR2 SYDVKM. DNA for the CDR3: TGTGCCGGCAGTTTAGCGACAGGGGGCTACGAGCAGTACTTC. Translation gives CAGSLATGGYEQYF.

The table lists this clonotype with many counts. The chain recombines TRBV6-6 with TRBJ2-1; 14 positions agree with TRBD2. The CDR3 contains 17 residues. Germline CDR1 and CDR2: MNHNY and SVGAGI (reference sequence). V shed 0 bases and J 4 bases; nucleotides not matched to a gene: 2. Here the CDR3 reads CASSYSGLAGVYNEQFF. DNA for the CDR3: TGTGCCAGCAGTTACTCGGGACTAGCGGGGGTATACAATGAGCAGTTCTTC.

In its sample, this clonotype was seen once. V and J are TRBV12-3 or TRBV12-4 and TRBJ2-2, with 14 positions matching TRBD2. This CDR3 comprises 18 residues. Germline trimming cut 7 bases from V and 0 bases from J; bases unmatched to any gene: 7. This chain's CDR3 is CASTRTSGGTSNTGELFF. CDR3 bases: TGTGCCAGCACCCGGACTAGCGGGGGGACCTCGAACACCGGGGAGCTGTTTTTT.

The rearrangement links TRBV7-2 to TRBJ1-2; D may be TRBD1 (6 bases). Trimming took off 4 bases at V and 11 bases at J, with 11 bases between the two ends. Germline assignment: CDR1 SGHTA and CDR2 FQGNSA. The CDR3 consists of 11 residues. Written as DNA, the CDR3 is TGTGCCAGCAGCTACGAACAGGGTTACACCTTC. Protein sequence: CASSYEQGYTF.

This clonotype was counted many times. The CDR3 is CASSQRRNEQFF. DNA for the CDR3: TGCGCCAGCAGTCAACGCCGCAATGAGCAGTTCTTC. The chain uses TRBV4-3 and TRBJ2-1; no firm D call. The germline gives CDR1 LGHNA, CDR2 YSLEER. V lost 6 bases and J 6 bases, leaving 9 bases between the germline ends. This CDR3 region has 12 residues.

This clonotype has more than one count but fewer than ten. The chain recombines TRBV5-8 with TRBJ2-7; 12 bases map to TRBD2. The germline V gene has CDR1 SGHTS and CDR2 YDEGEE. This CDR3 has 15 amino acids. The junction had 5 bases not matched to a gene; V was cut back by 4 bases and J by 3 bases. The CDR3 sequence: CASSGRTSGVYEQYF. In DNA, the CDR3 is TGTGCCAGCAGCGGGCGGACTAGCGGGGTCTACGAGCAGTACTTC.